Following are 13 T cell receptor beta chains from one sample sequenced in a study of T cell responses to AZD1222 COVID-19 vaccine. The table came from immunoSEQ multiplex PCR; TCRdb's copy has only in-frame clones and leaves some out. The data hold approximately 160,000 clones, with 75% to 95% observed a single time. The sample was peripheral blood, taken on day 0 of AZD1222 vaccination. These receptors came from an adult in good health.

The chain joins TRBV13 to TRBJ2-6; weak D call: TRBD1 (5 bases). This CDR3 contains 15 residues. Germline V gene sequence: CDR1 PRHDT, CDR2 FYEKMQ (reference sequence). With 3 bases removed from V and 1 base from J, the gap between germline ends came to 7 bases. In DNA, the CDR3 is TGTGCCAGCAGCTTCACAGGATCTGGGGCCAACGTCCTGACTTTC. This gives the protein CASSFTGSGANVLTF.

This clone was seen once. The chain links TRBV7-2 to TRBJ2-1; 8 nucleotides line up with TRBD2. The CDR3 covers 16 residues. The junction had 13 bases not matched to a gene; V was cut back by 7 bases and J by 5 bases. The V gene's germline CDR1 is SGHTA and CDR2 FQGNSA. The CDR3 spells CASTPPGGAGNNEQFF. CDR3 coding DNA: TGTGCCAGCACCCCGCCCGGGGGGGCAGGAAACAATGAGCAGTTCTTC.

This sequence joins TRBV5-8 and TRBJ1-5, with 7 nucleotides matching TRBD1. The junction had 7 bases not matched to a gene; V was cut back by 3 bases and J by 4 bases. The CDR3 sequence is 15 residues long. Germline V lookup: CDR1 SGHTS, CDR2 YDEGEE. This CDR3 is CASSSGQNMNQPQHF. Here the CDR3 DNA reads TGTGCCAGCAGCTCGGGACAGAATATGAATCAGCCCCAGCATTTT.

The gene calls are TRBV9 and TRBJ2-1; D gene ambiguous. Trimming stripped 3 bases from V and 4 bases from J, with 5 bases between. Germline loops: CDR1 SGDLS, CDR2 YYNGEE. The CDR3 is 12 amino acids. In DNA form, the CDR3 reads TGTGCCAGCAGCGCCTCTTACAATGAGCAGTTCTTC. Its protein is CASSASYNEQFF.

The chain joins TRBV5-6 to TRBJ2-7, with a tentative D call TRBD1 (5 bases). Germline V gene sequence: CDR1 SGHDT, CDR2 YYEEEE. This CDR3 is 14 amino acids long. Deletions cut 7 bases from V and 0 bases from J, with 14 bases between. The CDR3 reads CASQTAFPSYEQYF. CDR3 bases: TGTGCCAGCCAGACAGCGTTCCCCTCCTACGAGCAGTACTTC.

V gene TRBV14 combines with J gene TRBJ2-1; the D is unclear. Germline V gene lookup returns CDR1 SGHDN and CDR2 FVKESK. V lost 0 bases to trimming and J lost 9 bases, with 12 bases between them. CDR3 length equals 14 residues. The CDR3 protein is CASSQEASIGEQFF. The CDR3 DNA reads TGTGCCAGCAGCCAAGAGGCTAGTATCGGTGAGCAGTTCTTC.

V usage is TRBV30 and J usage is TRBJ1-5; the D is unclear. This CDR3 is 13 amino acids long. Germline values: CDR1 GTSNPN, CDR2 SVGIG (reference sequence). V shed 2 bases and J shed 2 bases, with 7 bases lying between them. The CDR3 DNA reads as TGTGCCTGGAGTATCCAGGGCAATCAGCCCCAGCATTTT. Translating gives CAWSIQGNQPQHF.

The chain joins TRBV5-1 to TRBJ2-6; D unresolved. V lost 0 bases and J 2 bases, leaving 6 bases between the germline ends. This CDR3 comprises 15 residues. Germline values: CDR1 SGHRS, CDR2 YFSETQ. The CDR3 sequence: CASSLDGAGANVLTF. The CDR3 DNA follows: TGCGCCAGCAGCTTGGATGGGGCTGGGGCCAACGTCCTGACTTTC.

V usage is TRBV18 and J usage is TRBJ2-5; no firm D call. Trimming removed 6 bases at V and 5 bases at J, with 7 bases between. Looked up from germline, CDR1 is KGHSH and CDR2 is LQKENI. CDR3 size: 11 residues. CDR3 region: CASSEGETQYF. CDR3 nucleotides: TGTGCCAGCTCGGAAGGGGAGACCCAGTACTTC.

The chain carries TRBV18 and TRBJ1-4; D is perhaps TRBD1 (5 bases). Germline V gene lookup returns CDR1 KGHSH and CDR2 LQKENI. The length of the CDR3 is 14 residues. V was clipped by 3 bases and J by 8 bases, with 13 bases between them. The DNA for the CDR3 is TGTGCCAGCTCACCGGCAGGGACTCCCGAAAAACTGTTTTTT. It encodes CASSPAGTPEKLFF.

The chain recombines TRBV19 with TRBJ2-5; possible D gene TRBD2, 6 bases. Trimming took 1 base from V and 7 from J, leaving 22 bases between them. Germline-derived CDR1 and CDR2 are LNHDA and SQIVND (reference sequence). The CDR3 runs to 17 residues. The CDR3 sequence: CASSIGPSTRIPGTQYF. For the CDR3, the DNA is TGTGCCAGTAGTATAGGTCCCTCGACTAGGATACCAGGGACCCAGTACTTC.

The count of this clone is one. The rearrangement joins TRBV23-1 to TRBJ1-2; 7 bases fit TRBD1. TRBV23-1 is recorded as an ORF, its role being uncertain. Trimming removed 3 bases from V and 7 bases from J; junction bases left unmatched: 8. The CDR3 loop spans 14 amino acids. This CDR3 reads CASSQLGGVCGYTF. The CDR3 bases are TGCGCCAGCAGTCAGTTAGGGGGCGTTTGTGGCTACACCTTC.

This clone was found once. The rearrangement links TRBV7-6 to TRBJ1-1, with TRBD1 as a possible D gene (6 bases). V was shortened by 1 base and J by 2 bases, with 11 bases between the two germline ends. The germline V gene has CDR1 SGHVS and CDR2 FNYEAQ. The length of the CDR3 is 15 residues. DNA of the CDR3: TGTGCCAGCAGCTTAGGAGACAGGCTCAACACTGAAGCTTTCTTT. The encoded protein is CASSLGDRLNTEAFF.